This T cell receptor (beta chain) was obtained from a study of cytomegalovirus exposure and HLA in healthy donors (dated 2017 in TCRdb). As for the study more broadly: A later analysis indicated that the 95 to 150 validation repertoires were generated on the platform also employed for the roughly 730 repertoires of the first cohort. The study aimed to test whether cataloging public T cell receptors could reveal signatures of past pathogen exposure. Along with the roughly 610-subject first cohort, a separate validation cohort of over a hundred different subjects was used. To predict cytomegalovirus infection status, the study brought together high-throughput TCR immunosequencing, statistical association of individual TCRs with disease status, and machine learning. What the authors observed across the whole study: Of the cluster scores, 85% to 95% were above 0 in a later analysis, which found that TCRs clustered in the first cohort also tended to co-occur in the 120 or so validation repertoires. All 110 or so repertoires were used to score co-occurrence in the validation cohort in a later analysis, because that analysis had no HLA typing for the cohort. The authors suggested that the approach could potentially be generalized to other disease states and immunological phenotypes. The classifier was reported to diagnose cytomegalovirus status with high specificity and sensitivity in both the original and validation cohorts. While some public TCRs were present in many individuals, most TCR sequences turned up only very rarely across donors. In vitro tests confirmed that a few of the cytomegalovirus-associated TCR beta chains recognize cytomegalovirus antigens. The study gave a list of about 170 TCR beta chains associated with cytomegalovirus.

Library method: the immunoSEQ multiplex PCR assay. Per the original workflow: A statistical classification framework was built for diagnosing cytomegalovirus status from the catalog of TCR beta chain sequences. TCRdb's version of the immuneACCESS table is confined to in-frame rearrangements and falls short of the full clone set. An unresolved V gene accounts for under half of the shortfall where checked; the remainder is of unknown origin. V and J calls and clone size are as listed in that table; D and trimming were resolved from the DNA. In this sample the table shows a few hundred thousand clones, around 90% of which occur a single time. Clones ranked in the top ten supply 0.3% to 0.4% of the sample. The donors belonged to the validation cohort of about 120 subjects, which was separate from the roughly 700-subject first cohort. CDR1 MNHNS and CDR2 SASEGT were looked up in the germline V gene. V drops 6 bases and J drops 4 bases, leaving 15 bases in between. Including cysteine and phenylalanine, the CDR3 has 15 amino acids. The only DNA kept is the CDR3, 45 bases in frame from the first base.

As concerns this clone: No antigen is known for it. Base qualities are missing; no much larger clone stands one base away.

This sequence uses TRBV6-1 and TRBJ1-4; TRBD1 is a possible D gene, resting on 6 matching bases. The sequenced material came from PBMCs. The clonotype was recovered from a woman under 30 in good health and CMV-seronegative. At the DNA level, the sequence is TGTGCCAGCAGACCCAGCGGGGGCCTTAATGAAAAACTGTTTTTT. This yields the protein CASRPSGGLNEKLFF.